The 29 T cell receptor beta chains listed next were all sequenced from one sample in a study of T cells in Graves' hyperthyroidism and ophthalmopathy. RNA transcripts gave rise to amplified TCR beta CDR3 regions. The HTBI primer set served for first-round RT-PCR of the TCR CDR3. TCRdb reprocessed the multiplex PCR reads with MiXCR, giving one entry per CDR3 protein. The table shows approximately 700,000 distinct CDR3 sequences, with about 45% occurring only once. What was sequenced was peripheral blood or thyroid tissue (not recorded which). The receptors were sampled from an adult man with Graves' disease, either hyperthyroidism or ophthalmopathy (not recorded which).

This chain joins TRBV2 and TRBJ1-1; TRBD1 agrees at 7 bases. V was clipped by 5 bases and J by 6 bases; unmatched bases: 12. CDR3 size: 15 residues. Germline V gene sequence: CDR1 SNHLY, CDR2 FYNNEI. CDR3 region: CASSFRGPTHPEAFF. The CDR3 DNA follows: TGTGCCAGCAGTTTTAGGGGGCCCACCCATCCTGAAGCTTTCTTT.

There are a few counts of this clonotype. The chain recombines TRBV29-1 with TRBJ1-1, with no clear D. Germline values: CDR1 SQVTM, CDR2 ANQGSEA. CDR3 length: 10 residues. V lost 5 bases to trimming and J lost 6 bases, with 7 bases between them. The CDR3 loop is CSVLGPEAFF. The CDR3 DNA sequence: TGCAGCGTTCTGGGTCCTGAAGCTTTCTTT.

The chain is built from TRBV2 and TRBJ1-5, with a tentative D call TRBD1 (6 bases). The V gene lost 3 bases and the J gene lost 15 bases, with 15 bases spanning the gap. The germline CDR1 and CDR2 sequences are SNHLY and FYNNEI. This CDR3 is 12 amino acids long. CDR3 in DNA: TGTGCCAGCAGTGATGCGGACAGCCCTATGCATTTT. This codes for CASSDADSPMHF.

The rearrangement joins TRBV10-3 to TRBJ2-7; D is perhaps TRBD1 (6 bases). Germline V gives CDR1 ENHRY, CDR2 SYGVKD. This CDR3 comprises 15 residues. Trimming stripped 3 bases from V and 4 bases from J, with 16 bases between. CDR3 amino acids: CAISDQSGVRYEQYF. The CDR3 DNA reads as TGTGCCATCAGTGATCAGTCAGGGGTAAGGTACGAGCAGTACTTC.

This rearrangement joins TRBV10-3 to TRBJ1-2; D ambiguous. Germline V gene sequence: CDR1 ENHRY, CDR2 SYGVKD. V lost 10 bases, J lost 4 bases, and 19 bases lay in between. The CDR3 has 14 amino acids. In DNA, the CDR3 is TGTGCCAGCGCATCCATGGGCGCCGTCTATGGCTACACCTTC. Its translation: CASASMGAVYGYTF.

V and J are TRBV4-2 and TRBJ2-5; a weak D match, TRBD1 (6 bases). This CDR3 region has 16 residues. Per the germline V gene, CDR1 is LGHNA and CDR2 is YNFKEQ. Trimming shortened V by 4 bases and J by 1 base, and 16 bases separated the two germline ends. Here the CDR3 reads CASSPTTGSGQETQYF. CDR3 DNA: TGTGCCAGCAGCCCTACTACAGGGTCCGGCCAAGAGACCCAGTACTTC.

V usage is TRBV11-2 and J usage is TRBJ2-6; D possibly corresponds to TRBD2 (6 bases). Germline assignment: CDR1 SGHAT and CDR2 FQNNGV. Trimming removed 7 bases from V and 0 bases from J, with 19 bases in between. The CDR3 is 18 amino acids. CDR3 coding DNA: TGTGCCAGCAACCCCTTAGCTGGGGAGGCCTCTGGGGCCAACGTCCTGACTTTC. Translated, it gives CASNPLAGEASGANVLTF.

This clonotype turned up a few times. The genes are TRBV19 and TRBJ2-7; a possible D gene is TRBD1 (5 bases). The CDR3 extends over 12 amino acids. CDR1 LNHDA and CDR2 SQIVND come from the germline V gene (reference sequence). V shed 7 bases and J shed 0 bases, with 7 bases lying between them. As DNA, the CDR3 is TGTGCCAGTAAAGGGGACTCCTACGAGCAGTACTTC. Protein: CASKGDSYEQYF.

This clonotype was detected a few times. The chain recombines TRBV7-8 with TRBJ2-7, with D uncertain. The length of the CDR3 is 14 residues. Trimming took 2 bases from V and 6 from J, leaving 14 bases between them. Germline V CDR1 and CDR2: SGHVS, FQNEAQ. The CDR3 nucleotides are TGTGCCAGCAGCTTATTCGGAGCATCCAGCGAGCAGTACTTC. This sequence encodes CASSLFGASSEQYF. Filled out from reference TRBV7-8 and TRBJ2-7, the complete variable domain reads GAGVSQSPRYKVAKRGQDVALRCDPISGHVSLFWYQQALGQGPEFLTYFQNEAQLDKSGLPSDRFFAERPEGSVSTLKIQRTQQEDSAVYLCASSLFGASSEQYFGPGTRLTVT.

Concerning this clonotype itself: The conserved phenylalanine or tryptophan normally closing the CDR3 is absent here, so this likely arose from a read error. The chain links TRBV7-2 to TRBJ1-1; D is unresolved. The CDR3 loop spans 15 amino acids. Germline V gene lookup returns CDR1 SGHTA and CDR2 FQGNSA. Trimming left V 3 bases short and J 0 bases short, with 11 bases between. CDR3 DNA: TGTGCCAGCAGCTTGGGTGCACCCTTGAACACTGAAGCTTTCCTT. This sequence encodes CASSLGAPLNTEAFL.

About this clonotype: This may come from a read error, since a much larger clone is one base off. The rearrangement joins TRBV7-9 to TRBJ1-1; D gene unclear. V lost 2 bases and J lost 6, with 10 bases in between. The germline V gene encodes CDR1 SEHNR and CDR2 FQNEAQ (reference sequence). The CDR3 covers 13 residues. DNA for the CDR3: TGTGCCAGCAGCTTACCAGGTAACGCTGAAGCTTTCTTT. Translated: CASSLPGNAEAFF.

V gene TRBV4-1 combines with J gene TRBJ1-6; maybe TRBD1 (6 bases). V lost 1 base, J lost 10 bases, and 20 bases lay in between. CDR1 and CDR2 (germline): MGHRA, YSYEKL. The CDR3 sequence is 17 residues long. As DNA, the CDR3 is TGCGCCAGCAGCCAAGCACCCCGGGAGGGGGGGAGATCACCCCTCCACTTT. It is translated as CASSQAPREGGRSPLHF.

The chain recombines TRBV5-1 with TRBJ1-5; D gene uncertain. The CDR3 has 12 residues. Trimming stripped 6 bases from V and 5 bases from J, with 9 bases between. CDR1 is SGHRS, CDR2 YFSETQ, per germline. This chain's CDR3 is CASKPGYQPQHF. CDR3 DNA: TGCGCCAGCAAGCCGGGATATCAGCCCCAGCATTTT.

V gene TRBV7-9 combines with J gene TRBJ2-7; TRBD1 matches at 7 bases. This CDR3 has 14 amino acids. The trim removed 6 bases at V and 2 bases at J, leaving 7 bases unmatched. CDR1 and CDR2 (germline): SEHNR, FQNEAQ (reference sequence). This CDR3 is CASSRDSQAYEQYF. The CDR3 nucleotides read TGTGCCAGCAGTCGGGACAGCCAAGCCTACGAGCAGTACTTC.

In its sample, this clonotype was seen a few times. The chain couples TRBV5-1 to TRBJ2-2, with D hard to call. The length of the CDR3 is 14 residues. Germline-derived CDR1 and CDR2 are SGHRS and YFSETQ. Trimming removed 4 bases at V and 1 base at J, with 8 bases between. In DNA, the CDR3 is TGCGCCAGCAGCCTGCAACAGAACACCGGGGAGCTGTTTTTT. The encoded protein is CASSLQQNTGELFF. Drawing the rest from reference TRBV5-1 and TRBJ2-2, the complete variable domain is KAGVTQTPRYLIKTRGQQVTLSCSPISGHRSVSWYQQTPGQGLQFLFEYFSETQRNKGNFPGRFSGRQFSNSRSEMNVSTLELGDSALYLCASSLQQNTGELFFGEGSRLTVL.

The CDR3 nucleotides are TGTGCCAGCAGTATCCCCGGGACAGGGGGAGAGACCCAGTACTTC. Its protein is CASSIPGTGGETQYF. The chain recombines TRBV25-1 with TRBJ2-5; 11 bases are a match to TRBD1. CDR1 and CDR2 from the germline V gene are MGHDK and SYGVNS. This CDR3 is built from 15 residues. V shed 5 bases, J shed 4 bases, and the junction held 6 bases outside the gene matches.

For the CDR3, the DNA is TGTGCCAGCAGCCCGGACAGGGTAGCTGTCTATGGCTACACCTTC. Translating it yields CASSPDRVAVYGYTF. The chain is built from TRBV5-4 and TRBJ1-2, with 8 bases lining up with TRBD1. The CDR3 runs to 15 residues. The V gene end was trimmed by 4 bases and the J gene end by 4 bases; junction bases not matched to a gene: 9. Germline values: CDR1 SGHNT, CDR2 YYREEE (reference sequence).

As to this clonotype: With a much larger clone just one base away, this may be a read error. The genes are TRBV5-1 and TRBJ1-6; 10 bases agree with TRBD1. The V and J ends lost 7 bases and 8 bases, in that order; junction bases with no gene match: 12. In germline, CDR1 is SGHRS, CDR2 YFSETQ. This CDR3 has 16 residues. The CDR3 nucleotides read TGCGCCAGCGGCCACCGGGACAGGGGTCGGGATTCACCCCTCCACTTT. This gives the protein CASGHRDRGRDSPLHF.

This clonotype was seen ten or more times. The V gene is TRBV7-9, the J gene TRBJ1-5; TRBD1 might be the D (6 bases). The germline V gene has CDR1 SEHNR and CDR2 FQNEAQ (reference sequence). V was clipped by 5 bases and J by 6 bases, with 11 bases between them. CDR3 length equals 13 residues. This CDR3 reads CASSAGGAQPQHF. In DNA, the CDR3 is TGTGCCAGCAGCGCGGGGGGCGCTCAGCCCCAGCATTTT. Using reference TRBV7-9 and TRBJ1-5 for the parts outside the CDR3, the full variable domain is DTGVSQNPRHKITKRGQNVTFRCDPISEHNRLYWYRQTLGQGPEFLTYFQNEAQLEKSRLLSDRFSAERPKGSFSTLEIQRTEQGDSAMYLCASSAGGAQPQHFGDGTRLSIL.

With regard to this clonotype: The germline gene is not matched at one end of the junction; a read error may be the cause. The chain carries TRBV7-8 and TRBJ1-6, with no clear D. CDR1 is SGHVS, CDR2 FQNEAQ, per germline. The CDR3 extends over 14 amino acids. CDR3 DNA: TGCGCCAGCAGCCAACAAGATTATAATTCACCCCTCCACTTT. It is translated as CASSQQDYNSPLHF.

The table lists this clonotype with many counts. The rearrangement links TRBV20-1 to TRBJ2-5, with a tentative D call TRBD1 (6 bases). Trimming took off 6 bases at V and 2 bases at J, with 16 bases between the two ends. The CDR3 sequence is 14 residues long. CDR1 is DFQATT, CDR2 SNEGSKA, per germline (reference sequence). The CDR3 DNA follows: TGCAGTGCGACAACTGGGACACATCAAGAGACCCAGTACTTC. The encoded protein is CSATTGTHQETQYF.

This rearrangement joins TRBV19 to TRBJ1-3; no definite D call. Germline CDR1 is LNHDA and CDR2 is SQIVND (reference sequence). The CDR3 contains 13 residues. With 2 bases removed from V and 5 bases from J, the gap between germline ends came to 7 bases. The CDR3 is CASSISWRNTIYF. The CDR3 DNA follows: TGTGCCAGTAGTATATCCTGGAGAAACACCATATATTTT. The complete variable domain, with remaining parts taken from reference TRBV19 and TRBJ1-3, reads DGGITQSPKYLFRKEGQNVTLSCEQNLNHDAMYWYRQDPGQGLRLIYYSQIVNDFQKGDIAEGYSVSREKKESFPLTVTSAQKNPTAFYLCASSISWRNTIYFGEGSWLTVV.

At least ten counts were recorded for this clonotype. CDR3 DNA sequence: TGTGCCACCAGTGATGTGGGCTACACTGAAGCTTTCTTT. Protein product: CATSDVGYTEAFF. The chain combines TRBV24-1 with TRBJ1-1; D unresolved. This CDR3 region has 13 residues. Germline V gene sequence: CDR1 KGHDR, CDR2 SFDVKD. Trimming shortened V by 3 bases and J by 3 bases, and 7 bases separated the two germline ends.

The V and J genes are TRBV2 and TRBJ1-5, with TRBD1 matching over 10 bases. This CDR3 has 19 residues. The germline V gene encodes CDR1 SNHLY and CDR2 FYNNEI. The trim removed 5 bases at V and 0 bases at J, leaving 13 bases unmatched. The CDR3 reads CASSSHRDRGDYSNQPQHF. The DNA for the CDR3 is TGTGCCAGCAGTTCGCACCGGGACAGGGGCGATTATAGCAATCAGCCCCAGCATTTT.

This clonotype was seen more than once but under ten times. The gene calls are TRBV7-9 and TRBJ2-7, with 11 bases matching TRBD2. The CDR3 sequence is 15 residues long. V shed 3 bases and J 4 bases; nucleotides not matched to a gene: 5. Germline V gives CDR1 SEHNR, CDR2 FQNEAQ (reference sequence). CDR3 sequence: CASSLRLAGTYEQYF. DNA of the CDR3: TGTGCCAGCAGCTTGAGACTAGCGGGAACATACGAGCAGTACTTC.

Only one count was recorded for this clonotype. V is TRBV20-1 and J is TRBJ2-5, with 9 bases identical to TRBD1. J lost 9 bases, V lost 0 bases, and 17 bases had no gene match. This CDR3 spans 17 amino acids. CDR1 DFQATT and CDR2 SNEGSKA come from the germline V gene (reference sequence). Here the CDR3 DNA reads TGCAGTGCTAGAGACGGGACAGGGAAGGATAGCAATCAGCCCCAGTACTTC. Protein: CSARDGTGKDSNQPQYF.

The chain links TRBV2 to TRBJ1-2, with D uncertain. The CDR3 sequence is 12 residues long. With 3 bases removed from V and 8 bases from J, the gap between germline ends came to 10 bases. The germline CDR1 and CDR2 sequences are SNHLY and FYNNEI. The CDR3 sequence: CASSDIAGGYTF. CDR3 nucleotide sequence: TGTGCCAGCAGTGATATAGCGGGGGGCTACACCTTC.

The chain has TRBV24-1 and TRBJ2-1; no clear D. Deletions cut 4 bases from V and 5 bases from J, with 2 bases between. Germline lookup yields CDR1 KGHDR and CDR2 SFDVKD. The CDR3 loop spans 11 amino acids. The CDR3 spells CATSENNEQFF. The DNA for the CDR3 is TGTGCCACCAGTGAAAACAATGAGCAGTTCTTC.

Only a few counts were recorded for this clonotype. This may come from a read error, since a much larger clone is one base off. In DNA form, the CDR3 reads TGTGCCAGCAGTGAGCACGGGGTCGAGCAGTACTTC. Translating it yields CASSEHGVEQYF. This chain connects TRBV12-3 or TRBV12-4 to TRBJ2-7; TRBD2 is a possible D gene (5 bases). There are 12 residues in the CDR3. The germline V and J ends were trimmed by 5 bases and 6 bases, with 11 bases remaining between them.